This T cell receptor (beta chain) was sequenced in a study of CD8+CD57+ T cells in acquired aplastic anemia. Sequenced patients had shown CD8+CD57+ cell expansion by flow cytometry. Genomic DNA, the template, was used for profiling of the TCR beta VDJ and CDR3. TCRdb processed the reads anew with MiXCR; each CDR3 protein has one entry. Here the sample spans some 140,000 distinct CDR3 sequences, 52% being singletons. Germline V CDR1 and CDR2: SEHNR, FQNEAQ (reference sequence). The CDR3 is 13 residues long. The V and J ends lost 6 bases and 3 bases respectively, with 6 bases between them. The specimen sequenced was sorted CD4+, CD8+, or CD8+CD57+ T cells (not recorded which) from PBMCs. V is TRBV7-9 and J is TRBJ2-6; D not certain. This receptor was obtained from a human donor with aplastic anemia. The CDR3 spells CASSMYGANVLTF. The CDR3 bases are TGTGCCAGCAGTATGTATGGGGCCAACGTCCTGACTTTC.